The present T cell receptor (beta chain) was sequenced within a study of shared clonotypes between healthy human individuals (dated by TCRdb to 2020 to 2021). Context from the whole study: A few men and a couple of women, aged 18 to 49 years, made up the cohort. To increase sequencing depth and limit assay-specific biases, TCR repertoire library preparation and sequencing were carried out by different laboratories using diverse techniques. Per donor, three plates each were used for CD4 naive and CD4 memory, two for CD8 naive, and one for CD8 memory. Between about 0.85 and 10 billion PBMCs per donor were obtained by leukapheresis. Blood TCR repertoires of 5 or 6 healthy adults were deeply sequenced to estimate repertoire size and the extent of clonotype sharing between individuals. General findings and caveats noted by the study authors: Larger estimated clonotype richness was generally found for naive subsets than for memory subsets. Rarefaction of sorted-subset datasets indicated incomplete sequencing despite the large sequencing depth. Clonotypes shared by all four sorted-subset donors showed higher generation probabilities than non-shared clonotypes. Pairwise subsampling indicated that sequencing depth was expected to affect the degree of clonotype sharing among donors. Because the study included a small number of donors, the genetic and exposure-history diversity represented was limited. Only blood was sampled, and tissue TCR repertoires likely differ from those in blood. Across a few donors, about 4.5% of naive CD4, roughly 3.5% of naive CD8, under 2.5% of memory CD4, and over 0.35% of memory CD8 clonotypes were shared.

As to this clone: Its antigen is unknown. No qualities accompany the bases; no much larger clone lies one base away.

Healthy HIV-negative adults with no recently reported acute infections or vaccinations were included as donors. Only Caucasian adults living in Nashville, Tennessee, USA were represented among the donors. CD4+ T cells were enriched by magnetic negative selection, after which naive cells were positively selected on CD45RA and the negative fraction was taken as the memory subset. Blood was obtained by leukapheresis, after which PBMCs were separated by Ficoll-Histopaque density gradient centrifugation and cryopreserved in liquid nitrogen vapor phase. Analytical flow cytometry was used to check the purity and quantity of every magnetically sorted T cell population. From each sorted fraction, genomic DNA was isolated and quantified by UV absorbance on a Nanodrop 2000c. TCR CDR3 regions were amplified from genomic DNA by multiplex PCR using the deep immunoSEQ assay. Extracted genomic DNA from each cell subset was spread evenly across all wells of several immunoSEQ 96-well plates, with each plate serving as a replicate. Each replicate PCR for sorted subsets received about 0.2 ug genomic DNA, equal to 30,000 or so T cell genomes. Purified libraries were quantified with a Qubit 3.0 fluorometer, sized on a Bioanalyzer 2100, and re-quantified with the KAPA Library Quantification kit. Every immunoSEQ 96-well plate was sequenced on a dedicated single-read 150-cycle Illumina NextSeq 550 flow cell. The study's processing was this. Because the immunoSEQ output held only junctional sequences and lacked quality scores, the filtering could not match the filtering applied to full-length reads. To assign V/J genes and CDR3, sequences were annotated against IMGT germline references using PyIR, a Python wrapper for IgBLAST v1.9. Any read was removed if the V/J assignment was weak (E-value above 1e-6), the CDR3 was missing, or the read contained stop codons, out-of-frame junctions, or ambiguous translated residues. V3J clonotypes were defined by identical inferred V gene, J gene, and CDR3 amino acid sequence. Percentage overlap between repertoires was calculated by dividing the number of shared unique clonotypes by the size of the smaller repertoire. Three approaches were used to assess repertoire richness: RTK rarefaction, the Chao1 estimator, and Recon v2.1 estimates of unobserved clonotypes. Generation probabilities for all TCRbeta clonotypes obtained by the gDNA method from a few donors were computed using OLGA. The table was pulled from immuneACCESS by TCRdb, which kept in-frame rearrangements only. Such tables lose some clones; where checked, under half of the loss comes from unresolved V genes, and the rest has no known cause. That table is the source of V, J and clone size, and D and trimming were worked out from the DNA. The sample table shows a few million clones, and 92% are seen once. Approximately 0.4% of the sample goes to the ten largest clones.

This TCR came from a young man in good health. Some clones in this sample may be carry-over from other donors' samples. Material for sequencing was naive CD4+ T cells from PBMCs. The sample's cell subset or site label is to be understood as: CD45RA+ positively selected.

The CDR3 region: CASSADSNYGYTF. The DNA sequence is given as TGTGCCAGCAGCGCGGACAGCAACTATGGCTACACCTTC. The chain employs TRBV5-6 and TRBJ1-2; the D gene is perhaps TRBD1, on 6 matching bases. The CDR3 holds 13 amino acids from the cysteine to the phenylalanine. CDR3 DNA only is kept here, 39 bases in frame from base 1. The germline V gene supplies CDR1 SGHDT and CDR2 YYEEEE. The V end loses 4 bases and the J end loses 2 bases, and a stretch of 9 bases separates them. The CDR3 plus the reference TRBV5-6 and TRBJ1-2 genes for the other parts give the full variable domain: DAGVTQSPTHLIKTRGQQVTLRCSPKSGHDTVSWYQQALGQGPQFIFQYYEEEERQRGNFPDRFSGHQFPNYSSELNVNALLLGDSALYLCASSADSNYGYTFGSGTRLTVV.